The 25 T cell receptor beta chains below were found in one sample sequenced in a study of cytomegalovirus exposure and HLA in healthy donors. The PCR had 60 Vbeta and 13 Jbeta primers. Some clones are missing from TCRdb's copy, which holds only in-frame ones; the method was immunoSEQ multiplex PCR. Among some 100,000 clones listed, 70% to 80% were seen once. The sample taken for sequencing was PBMCs. These receptors originate from a male donor in good health and CMV-seropositive.

In its sample, this clone was seen once. This chain uses TRBV6-5 with TRBJ2-7; possibly TRBD1 for D (6 bases). From germline, CDR1 is MNHEY and CDR2 SVGAGI. Trimming removed 1 base from V and 1 base from J, with 8 bases in between. The CDR3 covers 14 residues. Written as DNA, the CDR3 is TGTGCCAGCAGTTACTTACAGGGTTCCTACGAGCAGTACTTC. Protein: CASSYLQGSYEQYF.

The rearrangement links TRBV4-3 to TRBJ2-5; 9 bases are a match to TRBD1. The germline V gene encodes CDR1 LGHNA and CDR2 YSLEER. After removal of 2 bases from V and 4 bases from J, the junction contained 2 bases not matched to a gene. This CDR3 is 14 amino acids long. Written as DNA, the CDR3 is TGCGCCAGCAGCCAAAGACAGGGGGGAGAGACCCAGTACTTC. This encodes CASSQRQGGETQYF.

This chain joins TRBV30 and TRBJ1-2; TRBD1 matches 11 bases. The trim removed 4 bases at V and 6 bases at J, leaving 7 bases unmatched. The CDR3 sequence is 14 residues long. The V gene's germline CDR1 is GTSNPN and CDR2 SVGIG (reference sequence). The CDR3 reads CAWKGQGASDGYTF. DNA for the CDR3: TGTGCCTGGAAAGGACAGGGGGCGTCGGATGGCTACACCTTC.

This clone was counted a single time. The chain joins TRBV4-3 to TRBJ1-2; 7 bases map to TRBD1. Looked up from germline, CDR1 is LGHNA and CDR2 is YSLEER. The CDR3 is 16 amino acids. After removal of 1 base from V and 5 bases from J, the junction contained 10 bases not matched to a gene. CDR3 sequence: CASSQVEGQPWYGYTF. The CDR3 DNA reads TGCGCCAGCAGCCAAGTGGAGGGACAGCCTTGGTATGGCTACACCTTC.

This sequence joins TRBV7-9 and TRBJ2-7, with D possibly matching TRBD1 (6 bases). V lost 4 bases and J lost 2, with 15 bases in between. Germline V lookup: CDR1 SEHNR, CDR2 FQNEAQ (reference sequence). The CDR3 consists of 15 residues. CDR3: CASSSPDSLAYEQYF. As DNA, the CDR3 is TGTGCCAGCAGCTCACCGGACAGTTTAGCCTACGAGCAGTACTTC.

This chain joins TRBV5-1 and TRBJ2-1; 13 bases match TRBD2. V was clipped by 4 bases and J by 5 bases; unmatched bases: 6. This CDR3 comprises 16 residues. Germline V gives CDR1 SGHRS, CDR2 YFSETQ. The CDR3 region has the DNA TGCGCCAGCAGCCCTAGGACTAGCGGGGGAAACAATGAGCAGTTCTTC. Encoded protein: CASSPRTSGGNNEQFF.

The V call is TRBV30, the J call TRBJ1-4, with a tentative D call TRBD1 (6 bases). Germline CDR1 reads GTSNPN; CDR2 reads SVGIG (reference sequence). The V end lost 4 bases, the J end lost 8 bases, and 11 bases lay between the germline ends. CDR3 size: 12 residues. CDR3 in DNA: TGTGCCTGGACGAGGCAGGGGGAAAAACTGTTTTTT. It yields the protein CAWTRQGEKLFF. Looking up the rest from reference TRBV30 and TRBJ1-4 gives the full variable domain: SQTIHQWPATLVQPVGSPLSLECTVEGTSNPNLYWYRQAAGRGLQLLFYSVGIGQISSEVPQNLSASRPQDRQFILSSKKLLLSDSGFYLCAWTRQGEKLFFGSGTQLSVL.

This clone was counted only a few times. This chain connects TRBV5-1 to TRBJ1-1, with unresolved D. Germline V lookup: CDR1 SGHRS, CDR2 YFSETQ. The germline V and J ends were trimmed by 4 bases and 0 bases, with 16 bases remaining between them. The CDR3 extends over 16 amino acids. This CDR3 is CASSDTSSAVNTEAFF. Here the CDR3 DNA reads TGCGCCAGCAGCGACACAAGTTCAGCCGTGAACACTGAAGCTTTCTTT.

The chain employs TRBV7-2 and TRBJ1-3; D unresolved. CDR3 length equals 16 residues. Germline loops: CDR1 SGHTA, CDR2 FQGNSA. With 1 base removed from V and 0 bases from J, the gap between germline ends came to 10 bases. DNA for the CDR3: TGTGCCAGCAGCTTAGGTAGTTCGAGCTCTGGAAACACCATATATTTT. This encodes CASSLGSSSSGNTIYF.

The rearrangement joins TRBV7-6 to TRBJ2-7, with TRBD2 identical over 13 bases. V was clipped by 5 bases and J by 5 bases; unmatched bases: 15. The CDR3 runs 18 residues. Looked up from germline, CDR1 is SGHVS and CDR2 is FNYEAQ. The CDR3 sequence is CASSPGQGRTSGGNEQYF. CDR3 in DNA: TGTGCCAGCAGCCCCGGACAGGGCCGGACTAGCGGGGGTAACGAGCAGTACTTC.

The count of this clone is one. The V gene is TRBV5-4, the J gene TRBJ1-1, with D possibly TRBD1 on 6 matching bases. The CDR3 has 11 amino acids. The V and J ends lost 6 bases and 4 bases respectively, with 7 bases between them. Germline loops: CDR1 SGHNT, CDR2 YYREEE (reference sequence). CDR3 loop: CASNRVTEAFF. The CDR3 DNA reads as TGTGCCAGCAACAGGGTCACTGAAGCTTTCTTT.

The genes are TRBV9 and TRBJ2-5; 10 bases agree with TRBD2. Trimming removed 0 bases from V and 5 bases from J; junction bases left unmatched: 4. Looked up from germline, CDR1 is SGDLS and CDR2 is YYNGEE. This CDR3 has 15 amino acids. The CDR3, as DNA: TGTGCCAGCAGCGTAGCCAGCGGGGGGGCGGAGACCCAGTACTTC. Translating gives CASSVASGGAETQYF.

J is TRBJ1-1 and V is TRBV20-1; D not certain. CDR1 DFQATT and CDR2 SNEGSKA come from the germline V gene (reference sequence). V was pared by 7 bases and J by 1 base, with 4 bases between. The CDR3 is 10 amino acids. CDR3 residues: CSVWNTEAFF. As DNA, the CDR3 is TGCAGTGTATGGAACACTGAAGCTTTCTTT.

V gene TRBV6-5 combines with J gene TRBJ2-1, with D possibly being TRBD1 (6 bases). The CDR3 extends over 13 amino acids. Germline V lookup: CDR1 MNHEY, CDR2 SVGAGI. The V end was cut by 6 bases, the J end by 8 bases, with 14 bases between. The CDR3 sequence: CASRSGHPDEQFF. The CDR3 bases are TGTGCCAGCAGATCGGGACACCCGGATGAGCAGTTCTTC.

The chain employs TRBV5-4 and TRBJ2-7; 11 nucleotides align to TRBD1. Germline V gene data show CDR1 as SGHNT and CDR2 as YYREEE (reference sequence). The CDR3 extends over 14 amino acids. The ends lost 4 bases at V and 2 bases at J; junction bases unmatched: 2. The CDR3 sequence is CASSPGQGAYEQYF. CDR3 nucleotides: TGTGCCAGCAGCCCGGGACAGGGGGCCTACGAGCAGTACTTC.

This chain links TRBV18 with TRBJ2-7; 9 bases match TRBD1. With 6 bases clipped from V and 0 bases from J, the junction kept 3 bases outside the gene matches. Germline V gene lookup returns CDR1 KGHSH and CDR2 LQKENI. CDR3 size: 14 residues. The CDR3 bases are TGTGCCAGCTCCCGGACAGGGGCCTCCTACGAGCAGTACTTC. Translated, it gives CASSRTGASYEQYF.

This chain links TRBV4-3 with TRBJ2-7, with D unresolved. V was trimmed by 5 bases and J by 2 bases, leaving 10 bases between them. Germline V gene lookup returns CDR1 LGHNA and CDR2 YSLEER. The CDR3 consists of 13 residues. For the CDR3, the DNA is TGCGCCAGCAGCTTAGAATTGCCCTACGAGCAGTACTTC. Translation: CASSLELPYEQYF.

This clone was counted once. The chain recombines TRBV9 with TRBJ2-7; D may be TRBD1 (6 bases). This CDR3 is 14 amino acids long. V shed 0 bases and J shed 3 bases, with 10 bases lying between them. The germline V gene encodes CDR1 SGDLS and CDR2 YYNGEE. The CDR3 DNA is TGTGCCAGCAGCGTAGAGGTAGGGGGCTACGAGCAGTACTTC. It translates to CASSVEVGGYEQYF.

The chain recombines TRBV13 with TRBJ2-3, with D possibly TRBD2 on 6 matching bases. V was cut by 5 bases and J by 2 bases, with 20 bases left in between. The CDR3 extends over 17 amino acids. CDR1 and CDR2 from the germline V gene are PRHDT and FYEKMQ (reference sequence). This chain's CDR3 is CASSPSGERAYTDTQYF. In nucleotides, the CDR3 is TGTGCCAGCAGCCCCTCGGGGGAGCGGGCATACACAGATACGCAGTATTTT.

V and J are TRBV4-1 and TRBJ1-1; 10 bases agree with TRBD1. CDR1 is MGHRA, CDR2 YSYEKL, per germline. V dropped 5 bases and J dropped 4; count of bases not matched to a gene: 25. The CDR3 loop spans 21 amino acids. This chain's CDR3 is CASSYNIRGSRDRGLSTEAFF. The DNA of the CDR3 is TGCGCCAGCAGCTATAACATAAGGGGTTCCCGGGACAGGGGACTAAGCACTGAAGCTTTCTTT.

The CDR3 bases are TGTGCCAGCAAGGGACAGGGCTACGAGCAGTACTTC. It encodes CASKGQGYEQYF. The chain uses TRBV2 and TRBJ2-7; 9 bases are shared with TRBD1. The CDR3 runs to 12 residues. The germline gives CDR1 SNHLY, CDR2 FYNNEI. J lost 3 bases, V lost 7 bases, and 1 base had no gene match.

The rearrangement uses TRBV5-6 and TRBJ1-1; the match to TRBD1 covers 8 bases. This CDR3 spans 15 amino acids. J was trimmed by 4 bases and V by 2 bases; bases with no gene match: 7. CDR1 and CDR2 from the germline V gene are SGHDT and YYEEEE. This chain's CDR3 is CASSFEQGAATEAFF. In nucleotides, the CDR3 is TGTGCCAGCAGCTTTGAGCAGGGGGCTGCCACTGAAGCTTTCTTT.

The gene calls are TRBV5-1 and TRBJ2-1; D is possibly TRBD2 (6 bases). V dropped 0 bases and J dropped 6 bases, with 16 bases sitting between them. Germline CDR1 and CDR2: SGHRS and YFSETQ. This CDR3 is built from 16 residues. The CDR3 sequence is CASSLDASGWTNEQFF. The CDR3 region has the DNA TGCGCCAGCAGCTTGGACGCCAGCGGGTGGACCAATGAGCAGTTCTTC.

The CDR3 protein is CASSLAPPGQLTLNTEAFF. The CDR3 nucleotides are TGCGCCAGCAGCTTGGCGCCCCCGGGACAACTAACTTTGAACACTGAAGCTTTCTTT. The rearrangement joins TRBV5-1 to TRBJ1-1, with D possibly matching TRBD1 (6 bases). This CDR3 is built from 19 residues. Per the germline V gene, CDR1 is SGHRS and CDR2 is YFSETQ. V was trimmed by 0 bases and J by 0 bases, leaving 21 bases between them.

V is TRBV6-6 and J is TRBJ2-7; D not resolved. The length of the CDR3 is 16 residues. Germline CDR1 MNHNY, CDR2 SVGAGI (reference sequence). Trimming left V 4 bases short and J 0 bases short, with 16 bases between. The CDR3 sequence: CASSSLLGTPSYEQYF. The CDR3 nucleotides read TGTGCCAGCAGTTCCCTCCTGGGCACCCCCTCCTACGAGCAGTACTTC.